This TCR beta chain was identified in a study of blood T cell repertoires in COVID-19. Assay used: immunoSEQ multiplex PCR; TCRdb lists only in-frame clones, some missing. The repertoire holds around 99,000 clones, with around 80% as singletons. This clone was seen a few times. This TCR was sampled from a woman aged 80 or over with active or convalescent COVID-19. Sequencing used peripheral blood.

The CDR3 sequence is CASSFDNEQFF. CDR3 bases: TGTGCCAGCAGTTTCGACAATGAGCAGTTCTTC. The chain combines TRBV27 with TRBJ2-1; D is unclear. Germline CDR1 MNHEY, CDR2 SMNVEV (reference sequence). The CDR3 loop spans 11 amino acids. V shed 3 bases and J shed 5 bases, with 2 bases lying between them.